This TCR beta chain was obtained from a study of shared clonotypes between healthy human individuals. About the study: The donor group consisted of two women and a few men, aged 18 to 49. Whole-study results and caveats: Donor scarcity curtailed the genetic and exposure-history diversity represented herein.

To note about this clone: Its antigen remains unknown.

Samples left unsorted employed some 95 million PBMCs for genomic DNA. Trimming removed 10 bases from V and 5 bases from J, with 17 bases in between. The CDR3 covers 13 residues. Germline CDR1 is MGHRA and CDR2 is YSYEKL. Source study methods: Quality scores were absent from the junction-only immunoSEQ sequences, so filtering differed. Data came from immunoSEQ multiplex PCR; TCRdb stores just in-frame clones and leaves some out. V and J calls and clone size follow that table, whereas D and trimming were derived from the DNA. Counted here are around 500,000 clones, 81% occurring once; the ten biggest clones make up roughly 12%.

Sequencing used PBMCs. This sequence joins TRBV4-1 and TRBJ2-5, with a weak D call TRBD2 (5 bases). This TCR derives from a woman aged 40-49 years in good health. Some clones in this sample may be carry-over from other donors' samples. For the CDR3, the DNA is TGCGCCACCTCTCGGGTTAGAGGGGAGACCCAGTACTTC. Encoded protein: CATSRVRGETQYF.